A single sample is the source of the 12 T cell receptor beta chains below, sequenced in a study of blood T cell repertoires in COVID-19. Profiling relied on immunoSEQ multiplex PCR, and the TCRdb table lists in-frame clones only, not all of them. The sample holds about 180,000 clones; 65% to 85% are singletons and the top ten take around 6.3%. Sequencing used peripheral blood. Source of these receptors: a woman in her forties with COVID-19, enrolled during active disease.

The chain is built from TRBV24-1 and TRBJ2-1; TRBD1 aligns across 8 bases. Trimming at V came to 3 bases and at J to 5 bases, leaving 8 bases not matched to a gene. This CDR3 spans 16 amino acids. Germline lookup yields CDR1 KGHDR and CDR2 SFDVKD. CDR3 residues: CATSDPLQGANNEQFF. The CDR3 DNA reads TGTGCCACCAGTGATCCACTTCAGGGGGCCAACAATGAGCAGTTCTTC.

The V gene is TRBV5-1, the J gene TRBJ2-7; D ambiguous. V dropped 0 bases and J dropped 3 bases, with 10 bases sitting between them. The CDR3 covers 14 residues. The germline V gene encodes CDR1 SGHRS and CDR2 YFSETQ. The CDR3: CASSLGQALYEQYF. The DNA of the CDR3 is TGCGCCAGCAGCTTGGGGCAGGCCCTCTACGAGCAGTACTTC.

The chain combines TRBV20-1 with TRBJ2-1; TRBD2 agrees at 8 bases. CDR1 DFQATT and CDR2 SNEGSKA come from the germline V gene (reference sequence). V trimming: 6 bases; J trimming: 5 bases; junction bases outside the gene matches: 15. The CDR3 contains 16 residues. The CDR3 loop reads CSASTIAGPGDNEQFF. The CDR3 coding sequence is TGCAGTGCCAGTACCATAGCGGGGCCAGGGGACAATGAGCAGTTCTTC.

The J gene is TRBJ1-1, the V gene TRBV7-9; D possibly corresponds to TRBD1 (6 bases). The CDR3 loop spans 15 amino acids. V was pared by 2 bases and J by 4 bases, with 14 bases between. In germline, CDR1 is SEHNR, CDR2 FQNEAQ (reference sequence). In nucleotides, the CDR3 is TGTGCCAGCAGCTTAAGCGGGGGCCTCGCCACTGAAGCTTTCTTT. Amino acid sequence: CASSLSGGLATEAFF.

This rearrangement joins TRBV29-1 to TRBJ2-7; weak D call: TRBD2 (6 bases). CDR1 is SQVTM, CDR2 ANQGSEA, per germline. The CDR3 spans 18 residues. V was shortened by 1 base and J by 0 bases, with 22 bases between the two germline ends. The CDR3 DNA sequence: TGCAGCGTTGAAGGGGCTAGCGCCTCCCTAGGGGTCTCCTACGAGCAGTACTTC. Its protein is CSVEGASASLGVSYEQYF.

This clone has a single count. This chain links TRBV6-5 with TRBJ1-2; D not resolved. The germline V gene has CDR1 MNHEY and CDR2 SVGAGI. The CDR3 covers 14 residues. V dropped 2 bases and J dropped 7 bases, with 14 bases sitting between them. CDR3 loop: CASSYSRNTGGYTF. The CDR3 nucleotides are TGTGCCAGCAGTTACAGTAGAAACACGGGTGGCTACACCTTC.

The CDR3 spells CATLPETQYF. CDR3 in DNA: TGTGCCACCCTCCCAGAGACCCAGTACTTC. J is TRBJ2-5 and V is TRBV21-1; the table's D call TRBD2 went unverified against the DNA. TRBV21-1 is a pseudogene segment. The CDR3 covers 10 residues.

This clone was observed a single time. The chain has TRBV27 and TRBJ1-4, with D possibly being TRBD1 (6 bases). The CDR3 has 14 amino acids. Germline assignment: CDR1 MNHEY and CDR2 SMNVEV (reference sequence). Trimming cost V 5 bases and J 7 bases, with 14 bases left between them. This chain's CDR3 is CASSPYRQAEKLFF. The CDR3 coding sequence is TGTGCCAGCAGTCCATATCGACAGGCTGAAAAACTGTTTTTT. Full variable domain (rest looked up from reference TRBV27 and TRBJ1-4): EAQVTQNPRYLITVTGKKLTVTCSQNMNHEYMSWYRQDPGLGLRQIYYSMNVEVTDKGDVPEGYKVSRKEKRNFPLILESPSPNQTSLYFCASSPYRQAEKLFFGSGTQLSVL.

This clone was detected only a few times. The rearrangement uses TRBV28 and TRBJ2-7, with D possibly being TRBD2 (7 bases). V lost 3 bases, J lost 5 bases, and 17 bases lay in between. The CDR3 consists of 15 residues. Looked up from germline, CDR1 is MDHEN and CDR2 is SYDVKM. The DNA of the CDR3 is TGTGCCAGCAGTTTGTGGGGAGGGGGGGAAAACGAGCAGTACTTC. Encoded protein: CASSLWGGGENEQYF.

V gene TRBV5-1 combines with J gene TRBJ2-7, with 8 bases that match TRBD2. The germline V gene encodes CDR1 SGHRS and CDR2 YFSETQ. The V and J ends lost 0 bases and 6 bases, in that order; junction bases with no gene match: 5. The length of the CDR3 is 14 residues. The CDR3 nucleotides read TGCGCCAGCAGCTTGGATGCGGGAGGATTCGAGCAGTACTTC. Its protein is CASSLDAGGFEQYF.

The chain links TRBV14 to TRBJ1-4, with D possibly TRBD1 on 6 matching bases. CDR3 length: 18 amino acids. The germline gives CDR1 SGHDN, CDR2 FVKESK. The ends were cut back, 1 base at V and 7 bases at J, with 22 bases in the middle. The CDR3 DNA reads as TGTGCCAGCAGCCAAGGGGTCAGGGGCGCAGGCTACGGTGAAAAACTGTTTTTT. This gives the protein CASSQGVRGAGYGEKLFF.

V and J are TRBV5-1 and TRBJ1-2, with D possibly being TRBD1 (6 bases). CDR1 is SGHRS and CDR2 is YFSETQ in the germline V gene. This CDR3 contains 15 residues. The ends were cut back, 3 bases at V and 0 bases at J, with 12 bases in the middle. The DNA for the CDR3 is TGCGCCAGCAGCTGGGGCGACAGGTCTAACTATGGCTACACCTTC. The encoded protein is CASSWGDRSNYGYTF.